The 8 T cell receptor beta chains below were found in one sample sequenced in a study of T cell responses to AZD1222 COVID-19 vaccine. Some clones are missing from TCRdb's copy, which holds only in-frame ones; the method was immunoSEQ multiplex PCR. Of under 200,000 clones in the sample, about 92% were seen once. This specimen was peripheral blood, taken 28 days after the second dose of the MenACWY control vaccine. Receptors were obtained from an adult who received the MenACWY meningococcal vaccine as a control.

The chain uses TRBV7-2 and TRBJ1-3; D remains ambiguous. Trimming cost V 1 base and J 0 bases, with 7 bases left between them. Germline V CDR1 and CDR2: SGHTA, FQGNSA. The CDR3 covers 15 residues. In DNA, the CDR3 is TGTGCCAGCAGCTTAGGGAAGGCCTCTGGAAACACCATATATTTT. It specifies CASSLGKASGNTIYF.

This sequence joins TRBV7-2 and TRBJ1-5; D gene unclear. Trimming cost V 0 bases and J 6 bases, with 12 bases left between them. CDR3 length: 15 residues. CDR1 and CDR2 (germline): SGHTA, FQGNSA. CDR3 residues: CASSLAPGIGQPQHF. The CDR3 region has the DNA TGTGCCAGCAGCTTAGCCCCCGGGATCGGTCAGCCCCAGCATTTT.

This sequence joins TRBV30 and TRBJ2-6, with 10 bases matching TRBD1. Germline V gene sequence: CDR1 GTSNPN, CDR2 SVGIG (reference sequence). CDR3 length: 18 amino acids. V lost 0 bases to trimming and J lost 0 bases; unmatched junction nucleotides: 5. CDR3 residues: CAWSVQDRGFSGANVLTF. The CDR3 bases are TGTGCCTGGAGTGTTCAGGACAGGGGGTTCTCTGGGGCCAACGTCCTGACTTTC.

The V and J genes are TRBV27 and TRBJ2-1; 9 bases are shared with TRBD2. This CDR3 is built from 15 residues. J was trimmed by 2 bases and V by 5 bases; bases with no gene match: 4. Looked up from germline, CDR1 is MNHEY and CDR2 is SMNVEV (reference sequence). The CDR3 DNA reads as TGTGCCAGCAGTCCCCGGACTAGCGCCTACAATGAGCAGTTCTTC. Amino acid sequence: CASSPRTSAYNEQFF.

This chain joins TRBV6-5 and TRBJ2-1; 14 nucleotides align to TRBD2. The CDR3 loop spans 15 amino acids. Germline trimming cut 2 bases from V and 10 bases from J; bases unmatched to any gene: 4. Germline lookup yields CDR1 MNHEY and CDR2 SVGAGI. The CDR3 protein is CASSYTGLAGGEQFF. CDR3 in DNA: TGTGCCAGCAGTTACACAGGACTAGCGGGAGGCGAGCAGTTCTTC.

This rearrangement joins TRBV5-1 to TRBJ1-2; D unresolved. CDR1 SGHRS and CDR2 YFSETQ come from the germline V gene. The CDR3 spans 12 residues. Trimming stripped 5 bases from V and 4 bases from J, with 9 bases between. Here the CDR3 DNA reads TGCGCCAGCAGTGTGGAGGGCTATGGCTACACCTTC. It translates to CASSVEGYGYTF.

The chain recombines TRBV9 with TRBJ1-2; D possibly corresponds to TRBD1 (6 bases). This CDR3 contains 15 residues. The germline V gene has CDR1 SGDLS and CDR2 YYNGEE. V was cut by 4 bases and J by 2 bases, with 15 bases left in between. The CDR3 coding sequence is TGTGCCAGCAGCCCTTGGGGGGCAGGGAACTATGGCTACACCTTC. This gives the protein CASSPWGAGNYGYTF. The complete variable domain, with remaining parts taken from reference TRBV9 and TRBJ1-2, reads DSGVTQTPKHLITATGQRVTLRCSPRSGDLSVYWYQQSLDQGLQFLIQYYNGEERAKGNILERFSAQQFPDLHSELNLSSLELGDSALYFCASSPWGAGNYGYTFGSGTRLTVV.

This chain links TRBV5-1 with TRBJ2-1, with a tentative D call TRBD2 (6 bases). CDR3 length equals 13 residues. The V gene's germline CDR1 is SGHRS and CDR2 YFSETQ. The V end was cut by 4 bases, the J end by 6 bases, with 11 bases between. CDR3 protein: CASSLGTFNEQFF. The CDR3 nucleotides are TGCGCCAGCAGCCTTGGGACTTTCAATGAGCAGTTCTTC.